What follows is one TCR beta chain and its context. Its antigen is not identified. Multiplex touch-down PCR amplified TRB using TRB-A and TRB-B pools in one tube. TCRdb reprocessed the multiplex PCR reads; each CDR3 protein has one entry and no DNA is given. The table lists a few thousand distinct CDR3 sequences. This sample was included in a study of T cell clusters in autoimmune cytopenias. Tens of thousands of genome equivalents of blood DNA were amplified for TRB. Study results and limitations: Primary autoimmune cytopenia patients appeared to lack physiological T cell clusters present in healthy donors. TRB repertoire shifts in secondary cytopenia and chronic lymphocytic leukemia mostly reflected lymphoma, not autoimmunity. No experiment has yet validated the function of the T cell clusters defined in silico.

From germline, CDR1 is LGHNA and CDR2 YSLEER. The CDR3 loop spans 14 amino acids. The chain employs TRBV4-3 and TRBJ2-2; TCRdb's assignment of TRBD2 cannot be checked, as there is no DNA. The TCR comes from a human donor with an autoimmune cytopenia or autoimmune hepatitis (not recorded which). The sample taken for sequencing was peripheral blood. This CDR3 is CASSRPGNTGELFF.